This is a list of T cell receptor beta chains from one sample in a study of T cell clonotyping in hematopoietic cell transplantation. TCRdb's copy holds only in-frame clones and misses some; the assay was immunoSEQ multiplex PCR. This table holds more than 55,000 clones, 94% found once. The sample comprised peripheral blood mononuclear cells. The origin of the receptors is a middle-aged man in good health. Some clones in this sample may be carry-over from other donors' samples. The CDR3 runs from the conserved cysteine through the conserved F or W. D genes are given only for firm matches. Clone size is stated in some rows and not others, as once, few, many or a class when expanded.

cdr3_aa: CASSSRGGSPLHF; cdr3_nt: TGTGCCAGCAGTTCCCGAGGGGGATCACCCCTCCACTTT; j_call: TRBJ1-6; clone_size: -; v_call: TRBV28; d_call: -
cdr3_aa: CASSDGGNSPLHF; cdr3_nt: TGTGCCAGCAGTGACGGGGGGAATTCACCCCTCCACTTT; j_call: TRBJ1-6; clone_size: -; v_call: TRBV6-5; d_call: -
cdr3_aa: CASSTAGPLHF; cdr3_nt: TGTGCCAGCAGCACGGCAGGCCCCCTCCACTTT; j_call: TRBJ1-6; clone_size: -; v_call: TRBV11-2; d_call: -
cdr3_aa: CASSPGAETQYF; cdr3_nt: TGTGCCAGCAGCCCCGGGGCGGAGACCCAGTACTTC; j_call: TRBJ2-5; clone_size: -; v_call: TRBV7-2; d_call: -
cdr3_aa: CASSGRGNTGELFF; cdr3_nt: TGTGCCAGTAGCGGGAGGGGGAACACCGGGGAGCTGTTTTTT; j_call: TRBJ2-2; clone_size: -; v_call: TRBV28; d_call: TRBD2
cdr3_aa: CASSGGTSAAYEQYF; cdr3_nt: TGTGCCAGCAGCGGAGGGACTAGCGCGGCCTACGAGCAGTACTTC; j_call: TRBJ2-7; clone_size: -; v_call: TRBV7-2; d_call: TRBD2
cdr3_aa: CASSVTIHMNTEAFF; cdr3_nt: TGTGCCAGCAGCGTCACCATCCACATGAACACTGAAGCTTTCTTT; j_call: TRBJ1-1; clone_size: -; v_call: TRBV9; d_call: -
cdr3_aa: CASSSGLAGGYEQFF; cdr3_nt: TGTGCCAGCAGTTCGGGACTAGCGGGAGGGTATGAGCAGTTCTTC; j_call: TRBJ2-1; clone_size: -; v_call: TRBV28; d_call: TRBD2
cdr3_aa: CASSQVSSSAGGPRETQYF; cdr3_nt: TGCGCCAGCAGCCAAGTATCAAGTTCGGCGGGGGGGCCTCGAGAGACCCAGTACTTC; j_call: TRBJ2-5; clone_size: -; v_call: TRBV4-1; d_call: TRBD2
cdr3_aa: CASSFQRAYYEQYF; cdr3_nt: TGTGCCAGCAGCTTTCAGCGGGCGTACTACGAGCAGTACTTC; j_call: TRBJ2-7; clone_size: -; v_call: TRBV11-2; d_call: -
cdr3_aa: CASGIHGPSGRAEEQYF; cdr3_nt: TGTGCCAGCGGAATCCATGGGCCTAGCGGGAGGGCGGAAGAGCAGTACTTC; j_call: TRBJ2-7; clone_size: -; v_call: TRBV7-2; d_call: TRBD2
cdr3_aa: CATSFATSTDTQYF; cdr3_nt: TGTGCCACCTCGTTTGCGACCAGCACAGATACGCAGTATTTT; j_call: TRBJ2-3; clone_size: -; v_call: TRBV19; d_call: -
cdr3_aa: CASSYAGQGMTYEQYF; cdr3_nt: TGTGCCAGCAGTTACGCGGGACAGGGGATGACCTACGAGCAGTACTTC; j_call: TRBJ2-7; clone_size: once; v_call: TRBV6-5; d_call: TRBD1
cdr3_aa: CASSSGGSISYNEQFF; cdr3_nt: TGTGCCAGCAGTTCAGGGGGCTCCATATCCTACAATGAGCAGTTCTTC; j_call: TRBJ2-1; clone_size: -; v_call: TRBV27; d_call: TRBD1
cdr3_aa: CASSIILGADTQYF; cdr3_nt: TGTGCCAGTAGTATTATTCTAGGGGCAGATACGCAGTATTTT; j_call: TRBJ2-3; clone_size: -; v_call: TRBV19; d_call: -
cdr3_aa: CASSPEGAHTEAFF; cdr3_nt: TGTGCCAGCAGCCCCGAGGGGGCTCACACTGAAGCTTTCTTT; j_call: TRBJ1-1; clone_size: -; v_call: TRBV7-3; d_call: TRBD1
cdr3_aa: CASSIASDYSPLHF; cdr3_nt: TGTGCCAGTAGTATAGCGTCAGATTATTCACCCCTCCACTTT; j_call: TRBJ1-6; clone_size: -; v_call: TRBV19; d_call: -
cdr3_aa: CASSADRGSFQPQHF; cdr3_nt: TGTGCCAGTAGTGCCGACAGGGGATCCTTTCAGCCCCAGCATTTT; j_call: TRBJ1-5; clone_size: -; v_call: TRBV19; d_call: TRBD1
cdr3_aa: CASQGAGYGYTF; cdr3_nt: TGTGCCAGCCAGGGGGCTGGCTATGGCTACACCTTC; j_call: TRBJ1-2; clone_size: -; v_call: TRBV2; d_call: TRBD1
cdr3_aa: CASSRDSLVTEAFF; cdr3_nt: TGTGCCAGCAGCCGGGACAGCCTAGTCACTGAAGCTTTCTTT; j_call: TRBJ1-1; clone_size: -; v_call: TRBV9; d_call: TRBD1
cdr3_aa: CASSDRPDRAQETQYF; cdr3_nt: TGTGCCAGTAGTGACCGCCCGGACCGAGCCCAAGAGACCCAGTACTTC; j_call: TRBJ2-5; clone_size: -; v_call: TRBV19; d_call: -
cdr3_aa: CASSSGQGDGYTF; cdr3_nt: TGTGCCAGCAGCTCGGGGCAGGGGGACGGCTACACCTTC; j_call: TRBJ1-2; clone_size: -; v_call: TRBV5-6; d_call: TRBD1
cdr3_aa: CASSLASISGANVLTF; cdr3_nt: TGTGCCAGCAGCTTGGCCTCAATCTCTGGGGCCAACGTCCTGACTTTC; j_call: TRBJ2-6; clone_size: -; v_call: TRBV5-6; d_call: -
cdr3_aa: CASSQRQATELNYGYTF; cdr3_nt: TGCGCCAGCAGCCAAAGGCAGGCCACGGAACTGAACTATGGCTACACCTTC; j_call: TRBJ1-2; clone_size: -; v_call: TRBV4-1; d_call: -
cdr3_aa: CASSFGLTSGRADTQYF; cdr3_nt: TGTGCCAGCAGTTTCGGGTTAACTAGCGGGAGGGCAGATACGCAGTATTTT; j_call: TRBJ2-3; clone_size: -; v_call: TRBV28; d_call: TRBD2
cdr3_aa: CASSTRRGEVNTEAFF; cdr3_nt: TGTGCCAGTAGTACCCGCAGGGGCGAAGTGAACACTGAAGCTTTCTTT; j_call: TRBJ1-1; clone_size: -; v_call: TRBV19; d_call: -
cdr3_aa: CASSPNRVSATVGANVLTF; cdr3_nt: TGCGCCAGCAGCCCAAACAGGGTAAGCGCGACGGTCGGGGCCAACGTCCTGACTTTC; j_call: TRBJ2-6; clone_size: -; v_call: TRBV4-3; d_call: -
cdr3_aa: CAISATTGGKYEQYF; cdr3_nt: TGTGCCATCAGTGCGACCACAGGGGGGAAGTACGAGCAGTACTTC; j_call: TRBJ2-7; clone_size: -; v_call: TRBV10-3; d_call: TRBD1
cdr3_aa: CASSRGGPADDTQYF; cdr3_nt: TGTGCCAGCAGTCGCGGGGGGCCGGCGGATGATACGCAGTATTTT; j_call: TRBJ2-3; clone_size: -; v_call: TRBV6-5; d_call: TRBD2
cdr3_aa: CASSPQREQPQHF; cdr3_nt: TGTGCCAGCAGCCCCCAGAGGGAACAGCCCCAGCATTTT; j_call: TRBJ1-5; clone_size: -; v_call: TRBV6-5; d_call: -
cdr3_aa: CASSSGSPSYNEQFF; cdr3_nt: TGTGCCAGCAGCTCCGGGAGTCCCTCCTACAATGAGCAGTTCTTC; j_call: TRBJ2-1; clone_size: -; v_call: TRBV5-4; d_call: -
cdr3_aa: CASSLVVGEQFF; cdr3_nt: TGTGCCAGCAGCTTAGTAGTGGGTGAGCAGTTCTTC; j_call: TRBJ2-1; clone_size: -; v_call: TRBV11-2; d_call: -
cdr3_aa: CASRYRGQLRDEQFF; cdr3_nt: TGTGCCAGTAGATATCGGGGACAGCTTAGGGATGAGCAGTTCTTC; j_call: TRBJ2-1; clone_size: -; v_call: TRBV19; d_call: TRBD1
cdr3_aa: CASSEALFWQYF; cdr3_nt: -; j_call: TRBJ2-7; clone_size: -; v_call: TRBV2; d_call: -
cdr3_aa: CASSESASGRAYEQYF; cdr3_nt: TGTGCCAGCAGTGAATCGGCTAGCGGGAGGGCCTACGAGCAGTACTTC; j_call: TRBJ2-7; clone_size: -; v_call: TRBV6-1; d_call: TRBD2
cdr3_aa: CASGQGGTGELFF; cdr3_nt: TGTGCCAGCGGACAGGGGGGCACCGGGGAGCTGTTTTTT; j_call: TRBJ2-2; clone_size: -; v_call: TRBV28; d_call: TRBD1
cdr3_aa: CASSPPRQGRHTDTQYF; cdr3_nt: TGTGCCAGCTCACCACCCCGACAGGGAAGGCACACAGATACGCAGTATTTT; j_call: TRBJ2-3; clone_size: few; v_call: TRBV18; d_call: TRBD1
cdr3_aa: CASSEQGQGEKLFF; cdr3_nt: TGTGCCAGCAGTGAGCAGGGGCAGGGTGAAAAACTGTTTTTT; j_call: TRBJ1-4; clone_size: -; v_call: TRBV2; d_call: -
cdr3_aa: CASRTMDNSYEQYF; cdr3_nt: TGTGCCAGCAGGACAATGGACAACTCCTACGAGCAGTACTTC; j_call: TRBJ2-7; clone_size: -; v_call: TRBV6-1; d_call: -
cdr3_aa: CSVDRDGGPEAFF; cdr3_nt: TGCAGCGTTGACCGGGACGGAGGCCCTGAAGCTTTCTTT; j_call: TRBJ1-1; clone_size: -; v_call: TRBV29-1; d_call: -
cdr3_aa: CASSETRTGRSNTEAFF; cdr3_nt: TGTGCCAGCAGTGAAACACGGACAGGAAGATCCAACACTGAAGCTTTCTTT; j_call: TRBJ1-1; clone_size: -; v_call: TRBV2; d_call: TRBD1
cdr3_aa: CAWSASPADNEQFF; cdr3_nt: TGTGCCTGGAGTGCGAGCCCAGCGGACAATGAGCAGTTCTTC; j_call: TRBJ2-1; clone_size: -; v_call: TRBV30; d_call: -
cdr3_aa: CASSGYSGASTQNYGYTF; cdr3_nt: TGTGCCAGCAGTGGCTACTCTGGGGCATCCACGCAGAACTATGGCTACACCTTC; j_call: TRBJ1-2; clone_size: -; v_call: TRBV27; d_call: -
cdr3_aa: CASSLRQEQFF; cdr3_nt: TGTGCCAGCAGTTTAAGACAGGAGCAGTTCTTC; j_call: TRBJ2-1; clone_size: -; v_call: TRBV28; d_call: -
cdr3_aa: CATNGASRHEQYF; cdr3_nt: TGTGCCACTAACGGGGCCTCCCGCCACGAGCAGTACTTC; j_call: TRBJ2-7; clone_size: -; v_call: TRBV19; d_call: -
cdr3_aa: CASSVAPGGTGNTIYF; cdr3_nt: TGTGCCAGCAGCGTAGCCCCAGGGGGAACAGGAAACACCATATATTTT; j_call: TRBJ1-3; clone_size: -; v_call: TRBV9; d_call: TRBD1
cdr3_aa: CASQVGDNSPLHF; cdr3_nt: TGTGCCAGCCAAGTCGGGGATAATTCACCCCTCCACTTT; j_call: TRBJ1-6; clone_size: once; v_call: TRBV19; d_call: -
cdr3_aa: CASSAPTGRNSYEQYF; cdr3_nt: TGTGCCAGTAGTGCGCCGACAGGGCGAAATTCCTACGAGCAGTACTTC; j_call: TRBJ2-7; clone_size: -; v_call: TRBV19; d_call: TRBD1
cdr3_aa: CASSDWDGLNTEAFF; cdr3_nt: TGTGCCAGCAGCGATTGGGACGGCCTGAACACTGAAGCTTTCTTT; j_call: TRBJ1-1; clone_size: -; v_call: TRBV7-9; d_call: -
cdr3_aa: CSVLIGGTNTEAFF; cdr3_nt: TGCAGCGTTCTTATAGGGGGAACGAACACTGAAGCTTTCTTT; j_call: TRBJ1-1; clone_size: -; v_call: TRBV29-1; d_call: -
cdr3_aa: CASRKEGGSGRTGELFF; cdr3_nt: TGTGCCAGCAGAAAGGAAGGGGGGAGCGGAAGGACCGGGGAGCTGTTTTTT; j_call: TRBJ2-2; clone_size: -; v_call: TRBV27; d_call: -